The 3 T cell receptor beta chains reported below all come from one sample, sequenced in a study of blood T cell repertoires in COVID-19. Generated by immunoSEQ multiplex PCR, the TCRdb table keeps only in-frame clones and is missing some. Of around 330,000 clones detected, about nine tenths appear once; the ten largest clones hold roughly a tenth. The specimen sequenced was PBMCs or T cells enriched from blood (not recorded which). The receptors were gathered from a woman between 35 and 50 years old who had recovered from COVID-19.

The V and J genes are TRBV7-8 and TRBJ2-7; D is ambiguous. The CDR3 runs to 13 residues. Trimming removed 8 bases at V and 9 bases at J, with 20 bases between. CDR1 SGHVS and CDR2 FQNEAQ come from the germline V gene. The CDR3 sequence is CASGARSIPGQYF. The CDR3 DNA reads as TGTGCCAGCGGCGCACGCTCCATTCCGGGGCAGTACTTC. Based on the CDR3 plus reference TRBV7-8 and TRBJ2-7, the full variable domain is GAGVSQSPRYKVAKRGQDVALRCDPISGHVSLFWYQQALGQGPEFLTYFQNEAQLDKSGLPSDRFFAERPEGSVSTLKIQRTQQEDSAVYLCASGARSIPGQYFGPGTRLTVT.

V usage is TRBV5-1 and J usage is TRBJ2-1, with TRBD2 matching 10 bases. CDR1 is SGHRS, CDR2 YFSETQ, per germline. The CDR3 spans 20 residues. V dropped 0 bases and J dropped 4; count of bases not matched to a gene: 16. The CDR3 spells CASSLGSGRVLGIGYNEQFF. Written as DNA, the CDR3 is TGCGCCAGCAGCTTGGGGAGCGGGAGGGTTCTCGGCATTGGGTACAATGAGCAGTTCTTC.

CDR3 nucleotides: TGTGCCAGCAGTGAAGGAGGTTATTCGACAGGGTGGGACACTGAAGCTTTCTTT. Protein sequence: CASSEGGYSTGWDTEAFF. V gene TRBV6-1 combines with J gene TRBJ1-1, with 7 positions matching TRBD1. Germline CDR1 and CDR2: MNHNS and SASEGT. The CDR3 totals 18 residues. Trimming cost V 1 base and J 3 bases; bases outside gene matches: 14.